The present T cell receptor (beta chain) was sequenced within a study of blood T cell repertoires in COVID-19. About the study: Italy, Spain and the United States were the sources of the convalescent and acute COVID-19 samples. PBMCs, B-cell-depleted T cells, or T cells were the source of the cDNA or gDNA that made up the material.

As originally analysed: How many nucleated cells were present was estimated from reference gene primer amplification. Sequencing used immunoSEQ multiplex PCR; TCRdb keeps in-frame clones, though not all of them. V and J calls and clone size are as listed in that table; D and trimming were resolved from the DNA. The sample records roughly 86,000 clones, more than 75% being singletons. The CDR3 spans 12 residues. Germline lookup yields CDR1 MDHEN and CDR2 SYDVKM. V was shortened by 5 bases and J by 4 bases, with 6 bases between the two germline ends. This clone was picked up a small number of times. This specimen includes other DNA sequences encoding the same CDR3.

The specimen was peripheral blood. The V and J genes are TRBV28 and TRBJ2-1; D is ambiguous. This clonotype was sampled from a human donor in a cohort sampled during active COVID-19. The CDR3: CASSLLYNEQFF. The CDR3, as DNA: TGTGCCAGCAGTCTCCTTTACAATGAGCAGTTCTTC.